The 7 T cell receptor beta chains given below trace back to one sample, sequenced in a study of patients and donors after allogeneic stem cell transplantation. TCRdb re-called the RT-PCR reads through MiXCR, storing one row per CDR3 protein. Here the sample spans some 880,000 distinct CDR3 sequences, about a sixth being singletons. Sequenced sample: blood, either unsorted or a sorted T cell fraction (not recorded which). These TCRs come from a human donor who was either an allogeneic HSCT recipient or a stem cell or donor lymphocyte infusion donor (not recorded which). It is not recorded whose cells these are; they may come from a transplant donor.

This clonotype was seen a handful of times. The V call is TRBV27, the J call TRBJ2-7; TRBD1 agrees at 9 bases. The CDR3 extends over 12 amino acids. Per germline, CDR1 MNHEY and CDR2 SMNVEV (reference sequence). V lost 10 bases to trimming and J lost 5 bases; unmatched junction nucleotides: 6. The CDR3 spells CAIQTGGNEQYF. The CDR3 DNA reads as TGTGCCATCCAGACAGGGGGGAACGAGCAGTACTTC.

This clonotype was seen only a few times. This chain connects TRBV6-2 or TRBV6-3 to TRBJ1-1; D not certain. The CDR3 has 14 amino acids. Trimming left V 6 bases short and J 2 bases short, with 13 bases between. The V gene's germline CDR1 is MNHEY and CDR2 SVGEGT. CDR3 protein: CASSIKGGNTEAFF. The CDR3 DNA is TGTGCCAGCAGCATCAAAGGTGGAAACACTGAAGCTTTCTTT.

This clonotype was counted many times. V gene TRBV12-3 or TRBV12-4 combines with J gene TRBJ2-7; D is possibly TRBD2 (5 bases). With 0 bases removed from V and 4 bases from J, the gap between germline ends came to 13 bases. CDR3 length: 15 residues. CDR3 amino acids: CASSLARERGYEQYF. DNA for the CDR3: TGTGCCAGCAGTTTAGCCCGGGAAAGAGGGTACGAGCAGTACTTC.

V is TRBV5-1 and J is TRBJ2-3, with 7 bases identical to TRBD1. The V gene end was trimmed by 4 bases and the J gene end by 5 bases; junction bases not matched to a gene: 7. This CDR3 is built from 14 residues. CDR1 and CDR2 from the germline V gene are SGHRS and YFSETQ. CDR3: CASSGRGGQDTQYF. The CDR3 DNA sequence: TGCGCCAGCAGCGGACGAGGGGGCCAAGATACGCAGTATTTT. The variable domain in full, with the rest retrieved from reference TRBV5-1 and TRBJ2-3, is KAGVTQTPRYLIKTRGQQVTLSCSPISGHRSVSWYQQTPGQGLQFLFEYFSETQRNKGNFPGRFSGRQFSNSRSEMNVSTLELGDSALYLCASSGRGGQDTQYFGPGTRLTVL.

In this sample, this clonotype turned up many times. The CDR3 here is CASSDTEAFF. Written as DNA, the CDR3 is TGTGCCAGCAGTGACACTGAAGCTTTCTTT. The J gene is TRBJ1-1, the V gene TRBV25-1, with no clear D. The V gene lost 3 bases and the J gene lost 4 bases, with 0 bases spanning the gap. CDR1 is MGHDK, CDR2 SYGVNS, per germline. The CDR3 runs 10 residues.

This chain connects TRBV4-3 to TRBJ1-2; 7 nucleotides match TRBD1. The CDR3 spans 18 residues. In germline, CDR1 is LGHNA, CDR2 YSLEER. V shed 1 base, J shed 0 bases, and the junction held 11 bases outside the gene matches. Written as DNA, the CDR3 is TGCGCCAGCAGCCAAGCGCGACAGGGTCTCTCCCCTAACTATGGCTACACCTTC. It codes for CASSQARQGLSPNYGYTF.

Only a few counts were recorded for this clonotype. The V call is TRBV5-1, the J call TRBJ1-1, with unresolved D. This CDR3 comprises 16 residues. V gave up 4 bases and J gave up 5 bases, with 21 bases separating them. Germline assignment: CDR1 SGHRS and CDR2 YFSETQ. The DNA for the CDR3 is TGCGCCAGCAGCCCCTTCCCCAGTGCCCCGGGGACTGAAGCTTTCTTT. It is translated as CASSPFPSAPGTEAFF.